The 10 T cell receptor beta chains below were found in one sample sequenced in a study of cytomegalovirus exposure and HLA in healthy donors. Clones were read by immunoSEQ multiplex PCR, and TCRdb kept only the in-frame ones, dropping some. Of 100,000 or so clones listed, approximately 86% are singletons. The source material was PBMCs. These receptor sequences come from a woman aged 18-29 years in good health and CMV-seropositive.

This chain uses TRBV29-1 with TRBJ1-6; 8 bases match TRBD1. Germline assignment: CDR1 SQVTM and CDR2 ANQGSEA. J lost 8 bases, V lost 4 bases, and 7 bases had no gene match. The CDR3 is 14 residues long. The DNA for the CDR3 is TGCAGCGTTGTGTTGGACAGGGCGGATTCACCCCTCCACTTT. Encoded protein: CSVVLDRADSPLHF.

The chain recombines TRBV10-3 with TRBJ1-2, with a weak D call TRBD1 (6 bases). Germline values: CDR1 ENHRY, CDR2 SYGVKD. This CDR3 comprises 14 residues. The V end lost 7 bases, the J end lost 4 bases, and 16 bases lay between the germline ends. Written as DNA, the CDR3 is TGTGCCATCACTAAAGGACAGTCAGGCTATGGCTACACCTTC. Its protein product is CAITKGQSGYGYTF.

This clone was counted many times. The genes are TRBV30 and TRBJ2-7; D possibly corresponds to TRBD1 (6 bases). Germline CDR1 and CDR2: GTSNPN and SVGIG (reference sequence). The length of the CDR3 is 13 residues. V dropped 1 base and J dropped 3 bases, with 10 bases sitting between them. The CDR3 region is CAWSATGLYEQYF. The CDR3 coding sequence is TGTGCCTGGAGTGCGACAGGCCTCTACGAGCAGTACTTC.

V usage is TRBV30 and J usage is TRBJ2-5, with TRBD1 as a possible D gene (6 bases). This CDR3 region has 13 residues. With 1 base removed from V and 5 bases from J, the gap between germline ends came to 11 bases. The germline gives CDR1 GTSNPN, CDR2 SVGIG (reference sequence). CDR3 amino acids: CAWSEGVGETQYF. CDR3 bases: TGTGCCTGGAGTGAGGGGGTCGGTGAGACCCAGTACTTC. Drawing the rest from reference TRBV30 and TRBJ2-5, the complete variable domain is SQTIHQWPATLVQPVGSPLSLECTVEGTSNPNLYWYRQAAGRGLQLLFYSVGIGQISSEVPQNLSASRPQDRQFILSSKKLLLSDSGFYLCAWSEGVGETQYFGPGTRLLVL.

Of note for this clone: The junction differs from germline at one of its ends, possibly a read error. This chain connects TRBV6-1 to TRBJ2-3, with D perhaps TRBD1 (6 bases). Germline V CDR1 and CDR2: MNHNS, SASEGT. CDR3 size: 14 residues. CDR3: CASSSGATTNTQYF. In nucleotides, the CDR3 is TGTGCCAGCAGCTCAGGGGCTACCACAAATACGCAGTATTTT.

The rearrangement links TRBV4-1 to TRBJ1-5; 8 nucleotides agree with TRBD1. The junction had 4 bases not matched to a gene; V was cut back by 5 bases and J by 4 bases. Germline V gene lookup returns CDR1 MGHRA and CDR2 YSYEKL. This CDR3 has 14 amino acids. The DNA of the CDR3 is TGCGCCAGCAGCTCCCGACAGGGGAATCAGCCCCAGCATTTT. Amino acids: CASSSRQGNQPQHF.

The chain couples TRBV6-6 to TRBJ1-2, with 7 bases identical to TRBD1. CDR3 size: 14 residues. Per the germline V gene, CDR1 is MNHNY and CDR2 is SVGAGI (reference sequence). Losses at the gene ends were 8 bases for V and 4 bases for J; bases not matched to a gene: 10. CDR3 coding DNA: TGTGCCAGCCGCGCCCAGGGGGGTGGCTATGGCTACACCTTC. Amino acid sequence: CASRAQGGGYGYTF.

The gene calls are TRBV11-3 and TRBJ2-1; D call uncertain. Trimming left V 5 bases short and J 0 bases short, with 14 bases between. The CDR3 spans 16 residues. Per the germline V gene, CDR1 is SGHNT and CDR2 is YENEEA. CDR3 protein: CASSPPIASSYNEQFF. For the CDR3, the DNA is TGTGCCAGCAGCCCCCCCATCGCCAGCTCCTACAATGAGCAGTTCTTC. Full variable domain (outside the CDR3, taken from reference TRBV11-3 and TRBJ2-1): EAGVVQSPRYKIIEKKQPVAFWCNPISGHNTLYWYLQNLGQGPELLIRYENEEAVDDSQLPKDRFSAERLKGVDSTLKIQPAELGDSAVYLCASSPPIASSYNEQFFGPGTRLTVL.

This clone showed up just a few times. The rearrangement links TRBV6-1 to TRBJ2-4; D is perhaps TRBD2 (6 bases). Per germline, CDR1 MNHNS and CDR2 SASEGT. The V and J ends lost 4 bases and 4 bases respectively, with 11 bases between them. This CDR3 region has 14 residues. The CDR3 region is CASSAGTGKNIQYF. CDR3 nucleotide sequence: TGTGCCAGCAGTGCCGGGACTGGAAAAAACATTCAGTACTTC.

The chain recombines TRBV15 with TRBJ2-6; D gene ambiguous. The CDR3 totals 15 residues. V was trimmed by 3 bases and J by 2 bases, leaving 8 bases between them. Looked up from germline, CDR1 is LNHNV and CDR2 is YYDKDF (reference sequence). As DNA, the CDR3 is TGTGCCACCAGCAGGGCTTCCGCTGGGGCCAACGTCCTGACTTTC. It translates to CATSRASAGANVLTF.